Presented here are 5 T cell receptor beta chains from one specimen sequenced in a study of blood T cell repertoires in COVID-19. Sequenced by immunoSEQ multiplex PCR; TCRdb stores in-frame clones only, minus some. The sample lists around 170,000 clones, roughly four fifths occurring once. The sequencing sample was made of peripheral blood. The source is a woman between 70 and 85 years old with COVID-19, enrolled during active disease.

This chain links TRBV5-4 with TRBJ2-5; 10 bases align to TRBD2. This CDR3 spans 14 amino acids. Germline V CDR1 and CDR2: SGHNT, YYREEE (reference sequence). The ends lost 10 bases at V and 1 base at J; junction bases unmatched: 7. The CDR3 DNA follows: TGTGCCTCCAGAGCGGGAGGGGTCCAAGAGACCCAGTACTTC. Protein sequence: CASRAGGVQETQYF.

The chain joins TRBV18 to TRBJ1-3, with 7 nucleotides matching TRBD1. The V gene end was trimmed by 4 bases and the J gene end by 2 bases; junction bases not matched to a gene: 5. There are 15 residues in the CDR3. Germline CDR1 reads KGHSH; CDR2 reads LQKENI. The DNA for the CDR3 is TGTGCCAGCTCACGCGAGACAGGGCCTGGAAACACCATATATTTT. Amino acid sequence: CASSRETGPGNTIYF.

The chain couples TRBV27 to TRBJ2-5; the match to TRBD2 covers 7 bases. In germline, CDR1 is MNHEY, CDR2 SMNVEV (reference sequence). V was clipped by 5 bases and J by 4 bases; unmatched bases: 10. This CDR3 has 15 amino acids. The CDR3 bases are TGTGCCAGCAGTCAACCCAGGACTAGACCAGAGACCCAGTACTTC. It is translated as CASSQPRTRPETQYF.

The rearrangement uses TRBV18 and TRBJ2-7, with TRBD1 identical over 12 bases. Germline V gene lookup returns CDR1 KGHSH and CDR2 LQKENI. The CDR3 spans 16 residues. Trimming at V came to 3 bases and at J to 5 bases, leaving 8 bases not matched to a gene. The CDR3 DNA reads TGTGCCAGCTCACCCTCCGGGACAGGGGGCGTCGACGAGCAGTACTTC. Its translation is CASSPSGTGGVDEQYF.

The rearrangement uses TRBV10-2 and TRBJ1-2; possible D gene TRBD1, 6 bases. The CDR3 is 15 residues long. Between the trimmed V and J ends, which lost 4 bases and 5 bases, there was a span of 17 bases. Germline lookup yields CDR1 WSHSY and CDR2 SAAADI. The CDR3 loop is CASSGTDYPIYGYTF. For the CDR3, the DNA is TGCGCCAGCAGTGGGACAGATTACCCTATTTATGGCTACACCTTC.